Below, 8 T cell receptor beta chains from the same sample are listed, as sequenced in a study of Ad26.COV2.S vaccination and SARS-CoV-2 variants. Here immunoSEQ multiplex PCR was the method, and the copy in TCRdb shows in-frame clones only, minus some. This sample carries roughly 350,000 clones, approximately 86% of them seen once, and the ten largest clones take about 10%. Stated treatment: approximately 18 received Ad26.COV2.S at low or high dose, single or two shots; 5 received placebo; per-sample allocation not given. Day 63 following the first vaccine or placebo injection was when the samples were taken. The specimen comprised peripheral blood, sampled in a trial of Ad26.COV2.S vaccine versus placebo. The receptors shown here come from a person aged 18-60 years who received the Ad26.COV2.S COVID-19 vaccine or a placebo.

This clone was counted a few times. V usage is TRBV27 and J usage is TRBJ1-6; D not resolved. Germline V gene data show CDR1 as MNHEY and CDR2 as SMNVEV (reference sequence). This CDR3 region has 12 residues. The V end lost 0 bases, the J end lost 8 bases, and 2 bases lay between the germline ends. The CDR3 spells CASSLSDSPLHF. The DNA of the CDR3 is TGTGCCAGCAGTTTATCGGATTCACCCCTCCACTTT.

The chain is built from TRBV28 and TRBJ1-2, with D uncertain. Germline CDR1 is MDHEN and CDR2 is SYDVKM. The CDR3 is 10 amino acids. Trimming shortened V by 8 bases and J by 5 bases, and 6 bases separated the two germline ends. The CDR3 reads CASGRYGYTF. In DNA, the CDR3 is TGTGCCAGCGGGAGATATGGCTACACCTTC.

The genes are TRBV4-2 and TRBJ2-7, with 10 bases that match TRBD2. The J segment lost 5 bases and the V segment lost 1 base, leaving 8 bases of the junction unmatched. The CDR3 length is 16 residues. CDR1 is LGHNA, CDR2 YNFKEQ, per germline. The CDR3 DNA sequence: TGTGCCAGCAGCCAAGCTAGTCTAGCGGGAGATCACGAGCAGTACTTC. Translating it yields CASSQASLAGDHEQYF.

The chain uses TRBV28 and TRBJ2-3; D unresolved. Germline V lookup: CDR1 MDHEN, CDR2 SYDVKM. The CDR3 is made up of 14 amino acids. Between the trimmed V and J ends, which lost 2 bases and 0 bases, there was a span of 6 bases. This chain's CDR3 is CASSLTWSTDTQYF. Here the CDR3 DNA reads TGTGCCAGCAGTTTAACCTGGAGCACAGATACGCAGTATTTT. Full variable domain (missing parts from reference TRBV28 and TRBJ2-3): DVKVTQSSRYLVKRTGEKVFLECVQDMDHENMFWYRQDPGLGLRLIYFSYDVKMKEKGDIPEGYSVSREKKERFSLILESASTNQTSMYLCASSLTWSTDTQYFGPGTRLTVL.

The rearrangement joins TRBV11-2 to TRBJ2-1; 7 bases fit TRBD2. In germline, CDR1 is SGHAT, CDR2 FQNNGV. V was clipped by 4 bases and J by 0 bases; unmatched bases: 6. The CDR3 is made up of 16 amino acids. CDR3 nucleotides: TGTGCCAGCAGCTCCATGGCGGGGGACTCCTACAATGAGCAGTTCTTC. Protein sequence: CASSSMAGDSYNEQFF.

A single count supports this clone. The chain links TRBV19 to TRBJ2-7; no clear D gene. Germline V CDR1 and CDR2: LNHDA, SQIVND (reference sequence). The germline V and J ends were trimmed by 5 bases and 0 bases, with 11 bases remaining between them. The CDR3 runs 14 residues. For the CDR3, the DNA is TGTGCCAGTAGTTGGGCGCCTTCCTCCTACGAGCAGTACTTC. Translating it yields CASSWAPSSYEQYF.

This clone was picked up a small number of times. The V call is TRBV27, the J call TRBJ1-4, with 9 bases matching TRBD1. This CDR3 region has 14 residues. The junction had 5 bases not matched to a gene; V was cut back by 5 bases and J by 7 bases. CDR1 is MNHEY and CDR2 is SMNVEV in the germline V gene (reference sequence). The CDR3 sequence: CASSPDRGGEKLFF. The CDR3 nucleotides read TGTGCCAGCAGTCCGGACAGGGGTGGTGAAAAACTGTTTTTT.

This clone appeared a few times. This sequence joins TRBV27 and TRBJ1-1, with 7 bases lining up with TRBD1. With V trimmed by 0 bases and J by 4 bases, 2 bases remained unmatched. This CDR3 has 14 residues. In germline, CDR1 is MNHEY, CDR2 SMNVEV (reference sequence). Written as DNA, the CDR3 is TGTGCCAGCAGTTTATCGACAGGGAGCACTGAAGCTTTCTTT. Translating gives CASSLSTGSTEAFF.